The rows below give T cell receptor beta chains drawn from one sample of a study of shared clonotypes between healthy human individuals. Using immunoSEQ multiplex PCR, the repertoire was profiled, and TCRdb retains in-frame clones only, with some absent. The sample yields about 2 million clones, approximately 94% seen once. Sequencing was done on a sample of naive CD8+ T cells sorted from blood. Receptors originate from a man aged 18 to 29 in good health. CDR3s include the opening cysteine and the closing phenylalanine or tryptophan. Each record gives: CDR3 protein, CDR3 DNA, CDR3 length, clone size, V gene, J gene, D gene. D genes are given only for firm matches. The size of a clone is reported for some rows only, either as once, few or many, or as a class for expanded clones.

CDR3 protein: CASSQSPGFYTDTQYF
CDR3 DNA: TGCGCCAGCAGCCAATCTCCCGGGTTTTACACAGATACGCAGTATTTT
CDR3 length: 16
clone size: NA
V gene: TRBV4-3
J gene: TRBJ2-3
D gene: NA

CDR3 protein: CSGESGTRPGTQYF
CDR3 DNA: TGCAGCGGTGAATCCGGGACTAGGCCAGGAACGCAGTATTTT
CDR3 length: 14
clone size: NA
V gene: TRBV29-1
J gene: TRBJ2-3
D gene: TRBD2

CDR3 protein: CASSWVGQYQETQYF
CDR3 DNA: TGTGCCAGCAGCTGGGTAGGACAGTACCAAGAGACCCAGTACTTC
CDR3 length: 15
clone size: once
V gene: TRBV5-6
J gene: TRBJ2-5
D gene: NA

CDR3 protein: CASTLSAEIGSQPQHF
CDR3 DNA: TGTGCCAGCACCCTTTCCGCGGAAATCGGGAGTCAGCCCCAGCATTTT
CDR3 length: 16
clone size: NA
V gene: TRBV2
J gene: TRBJ1-5
D gene: NA

CDR3 protein: CASTFSGANVLTF
CDR3 DNA: TGTGCCAGCACCTTTTCTGGGGCCAACGTCCTGACTTTC
CDR3 length: 13
clone size: NA
V gene: TRBV5-6
J gene: TRBJ2-6
D gene: NA

CDR3 protein: CASRTTGGNFEQYF
CDR3 DNA: TGTGCCAGCAGGACTACAGGGGGCAATTTCGAGCAGTACTTC
CDR3 length: 14
clone size: NA
V gene: TRBV28
J gene: TRBJ2-7
D gene: TRBD1

CDR3 protein: CASDEQGRETQYF
CDR3 DNA: TGTGCCAGCGATGAACAGGGAAGGGAGACCCAGTACTTC
CDR3 length: 13
clone size: NA
V gene: TRBV5-8
J gene: TRBJ2-5
D gene: NA

CDR3 protein: CAWSLTNTEAFF
CDR3 DNA: TGTGCCTGGTCACTAACTAACACTGAAGCTTTCTTT
CDR3 length: 12
clone size: NA
V gene: TRBV30
J gene: TRBJ1-1
D gene: NA

CDR3 protein: CASSYVGANYEQYF
CDR3 DNA: TGTGCCAGCTCCTACGTCGGAGCCAACTACGAGCAGTACTTC
CDR3 length: 14
clone size: NA
V gene: TRBV25-1
J gene: TRBJ2-7
D gene: NA

CDR3 protein: CASSLAYSPLNTEAFF
CDR3 DNA: TGTGCCAGCAGCTTGGCCTACAGTCCTCTGAACACTGAAGCTTTCTTT
CDR3 length: 16
clone size: NA
V gene: TRBV5-4
J gene: TRBJ1-1
D gene: NA

CDR3 protein: CASRRDKSYNEQFF
CDR3 DNA: TGTGCCAGCAGGCGGGACAAGTCCTACAATGAGCAGTTCTTC
CDR3 length: 14
clone size: once
V gene: TRBV6-1
J gene: TRBJ2-1
D gene: NA

CDR3 protein: CASSSYSGTENTEAFF
CDR3 DNA: TGTGCCAGCAGCTCTTATTCAGGGACAGAGAACACTGAAGCTTTCTTT
CDR3 length: 16
clone size: NA
V gene: TRBV7-9
J gene: TRBJ1-1
D gene: TRBD1

CDR3 protein: CASSRGQEETQYF
CDR3 DNA: TGTGCCAGCTCACGCGGACAGGAAGAGACCCAGTACTTC
CDR3 length: 13
clone size: NA
V gene: TRBV18
J gene: TRBJ2-5
D gene: TRBD1

CDR3 protein: CASSQDRGSLYGYTF
CDR3 DNA: TGCGCCAGCAGCCAAGATCGGGGCAGCCTATATGGCTACACCTTC
CDR3 length: 15
clone size: NA
V gene: TRBV4-1
J gene: TRBJ1-2
D gene: NA

CDR3 protein: CASSHDRYEAFF
CDR3 DNA: TGTGCCAGCAGCCATGACAGATATGAAGCTTTCTTT
CDR3 length: 12
clone size: NA
V gene: TRBV7-9
J gene: TRBJ1-1
D gene: NA

CDR3 protein: CASTSGRYSYEQYF
CDR3 DNA: TGTGCCAGCACTAGCGGGAGGTACTCCTACGAGCAGTACTTC
CDR3 length: 14
clone size: NA
V gene: TRBV6-5
J gene: TRBJ2-7
D gene: TRBD2

CDR3 protein: CASSLGQGFQPQHF
CDR3 DNA: TGTGCCAGCAGCTTAGGACAGGGATTTCAGCCCCAGCATTTT
CDR3 length: 14
clone size: NA
V gene: TRBV5-5
J gene: TRBJ1-5
D gene: TRBD1

CDR3 protein: CASSQHSGRAEDTQYF
CDR3 DNA: TGCGCCAGCAGCCAGCATAGCGGGAGGGCCGAAGATACGCAGTATTTT
CDR3 length: 16
clone size: NA
V gene: TRBV4-1
J gene: TRBJ2-3
D gene: TRBD2

CDR3 protein: CASCNTGDSYEQYF
CDR3 DNA: TGTGCCAGCTGTAATACAGGGGACTCTTACGAGCAGTACTTC
CDR3 length: 14
clone size: NA
V gene: TRBV27
J gene: TRBJ2-7
D gene: NA

CDR3 protein: CASSLPGQGFPEQYF
CDR3 DNA: TGCGCCAGCAGCTTGCCGGGACAGGGGTTTCCCGAGCAGTACTTC
CDR3 length: 15
clone size: NA
V gene: TRBV5-1
J gene: TRBJ2-7
D gene: TRBD1

CDR3 protein: CASSPRDTTYEQYF
CDR3 DNA: TGTGCCAGCAGCCCTCGGGACACAACCTACGAGCAGTACTTC
CDR3 length: 14
clone size: NA
V gene: TRBV7-9
J gene: TRBJ2-7
D gene: NA

CDR3 protein: CASSSKDPGEQYF
CDR3 DNA: TGTGCCAGCAGTTCTAAGGACCCCGGCGAGCAGTACTTC
CDR3 length: 13
clone size: NA
V gene: TRBV13
J gene: TRBJ2-7
D gene: NA

CDR3 protein: CASNLLAGTYNEQFF
CDR3 DNA: TGTGCCAGCAACTTACTAGCGGGTACCTACAATGAGCAGTTCTTC
CDR3 length: 15
clone size: NA
V gene: TRBV27
J gene: TRBJ2-1
D gene: TRBD2

CDR3 protein: CASSSRGPDNEQFF
CDR3 DNA: TGCGCCAGCAGCTCCAGGGGCCCCGACAATGAGCAGTTCTTC
CDR3 length: 14
clone size: NA
V gene: TRBV5-1
J gene: TRBJ2-1
D gene: NA

CDR3 protein: CASSQGTSYFTGELFF
CDR3 DNA: TGCGCCAGCAGCCAGGGGACTAGCTATTTCACCGGGGAGCTGTTTTTT
CDR3 length: 16
clone size: NA
V gene: TRBV4-3
J gene: TRBJ2-2
D gene: TRBD2

CDR3 protein: CASSQENTQAESYNEQFF
CDR3 DNA: TGCGCCAGCAGCCAAGAGAATACCCAAGCGGAATCCTACAATGAGCAGTTCTTC
CDR3 length: 18
clone size: NA
V gene: TRBV4-3
J gene: TRBJ2-1
D gene: NA

CDR3 protein: CASSGGTSGAMGEQYF
CDR3 DNA: TGCGCCAGCAGCGGGGGGACTAGCGGTGCTATGGGCGAGCAGTACTTC
CDR3 length: 16
clone size: NA
V gene: TRBV5-1
J gene: TRBJ2-7
D gene: TRBD2

CDR3 protein: CASSVEGFGNTIYF
CDR3 DNA: TGTGCCAGCAGCGTAGAGGGTTTCGGAAACACCATATATTTT
CDR3 length: 14
clone size: NA
V gene: TRBV9
J gene: TRBJ1-3
D gene: NA

CDR3 protein: CASSYGEGYEQYF
CDR3 DNA: TGTGCCAGCAGTTACGGAGAGGGGTACGAGCAGTACTTC
CDR3 length: 13
clone size: NA
V gene: TRBV7-6
J gene: TRBJ2-7
D gene: NA

CDR3 protein: CASTERPGGEGTNQPQHF
CDR3 DNA: TGTGCCAGCACTGAGAGGCCAGGGGGCGAGGGGACCAATCAGCCCCAGCATTTT
CDR3 length: 18
clone size: once
V gene: TRBV6-1
J gene: TRBJ1-5
D gene: TRBD1

CDR3 protein: CASSSTESLLNEQYF
CDR3 DNA: TGTGCCAGCAGCTCCACAGAGTCCCTACTTAACGAGCAGTACTTC
CDR3 length: 15
clone size: NA
V gene: TRBV7-8
J gene: TRBJ2-7
D gene: NA

CDR3 protein: CASSLAGGDETQYF
CDR3 DNA: TGTGCCAGCAGCTTAGCAGGCGGAGATGAGACCCAGTACTTC
CDR3 length: 14
clone size: NA
V gene: TRBV7-9
J gene: TRBJ2-5
D gene: NA

CDR3 protein: CASSVGAVNNSPLHF
CDR3 DNA: TGTGCCAGCAGCGTTGGGGCTGTCAATAATTCACCCCTCCACTTT
CDR3 length: 15
clone size: few
V gene: TRBV7-9
J gene: TRBJ1-6
D gene: NA

CDR3 protein: CASSWVGSGANVLTF
CDR3 DNA: TGTGCCAGCAGCTGGGTGGGATCTGGGGCCAACGTCCTGACTTTC
CDR3 length: 15
clone size: NA
V gene: TRBV7-6
J gene: TRBJ2-6
D gene: NA

CDR3 protein: CASSFGLNTGELFF
CDR3 DNA: TGTGCCAGCAGTTTTGGACTAAACACCGGGGAGCTGTTTTTT
CDR3 length: 14
clone size: NA
V gene: TRBV6-5
J gene: TRBJ2-2
D gene: NA

CDR3 protein: CASSQGPWSGEETQYF
CDR3 DNA: TGTGCCAGCAGCCAAGGGCCTTGGAGCGGAGAAGAGACCCAGTACTTC
CDR3 length: 16
clone size: NA
V gene: TRBV14
J gene: TRBJ2-5
D gene: NA

CDR3 protein: CASSFPGSQYSSTDTQYF
CDR3 DNA: TGTGCCAGCAGCTTCCCCGGGAGCCAATATTCTAGCACAGATACGCAGTATTTT
CDR3 length: 18
clone size: once
V gene: TRBV11-2
J gene: TRBJ2-3
D gene: NA

CDR3 protein: CASSALEGSEAFF
CDR3 DNA: TGTGCCAGCAGCGCACTTGAGGGGTCTGAAGCTTTCTTT
CDR3 length: 13
clone size: NA
V gene: TRBV9
J gene: TRBJ1-1
D gene: NA

CDR3 protein: CASSLEFGYEQYF
CDR3 DNA: TGTGCCAGCAGCTTAGAGTTCGGCTACGAGCAGTACTTC
CDR3 length: 13
clone size: NA
V gene: TRBV11-2
J gene: TRBJ2-7
D gene: NA

CDR3 protein: CASSLWWGQPGDQPQHF
CDR3 DNA: TGTGCCAGCAGCTTGTGGTGGGGACAGCCGGGGGATCAGCCCCAGCATTTT
CDR3 length: 17
clone size: NA
V gene: TRBV5-6
J gene: TRBJ1-5
D gene: TRBD1

CDR3 protein: CASSSRGRANEQYF
CDR3 DNA: TGTGCCAGCAGTTCCAGGGGCAGGGCGAACGAGCAGTACTTC
CDR3 length: 14
clone size: NA
V gene: TRBV28
J gene: TRBJ2-7
D gene: NA

CDR3 protein: CASSWDVSYEQYF
CDR3 DNA: TGTGCCAGCAGCTGGGACGTATCCTACGAGCAGTACTTC
CDR3 length: 13
clone size: NA
V gene: TRBV9
J gene: TRBJ2-7
D gene: NA

CDR3 protein: CASSHKAGSSYEQYF
CDR3 DNA: TGCGCCAGCAGCCACAAGGCAGGGAGCTCCTACGAGCAGTACTTC
CDR3 length: 15
clone size: NA
V gene: TRBV4-1
J gene: TRBJ2-7
D gene: NA

CDR3 protein: CASSWVLNPGSSHEQYF
CDR3 DNA: TGTGCCAGCAGTTGGGTCCTTAATCCCGGGAGTTCCCACGAGCAGTACTTC
CDR3 length: 17
clone size: NA
V gene: TRBV27
J gene: TRBJ2-7
D gene: NA

CDR3 protein: CASRDGTVTEAFF
CDR3 DNA: TGTGCCAGCAGAGACGGGACAGTCACTGAAGCTTTCTTT
CDR3 length: 13
clone size: NA
V gene: TRBV2
J gene: TRBJ1-1
D gene: TRBD1

CDR3 protein: CSVAADANQPQHF
CDR3 DNA: TGCAGCGTTGCCGCGGACGCCAATCAGCCCCAGCATTTT
CDR3 length: 13
clone size: NA
V gene: TRBV29-1
J gene: TRBJ1-5
D gene: NA